This entry describes one TCR beta chain. Its target is unknown. This entry comes from a study of cytomegalovirus exposure and HLA in healthy donors. Study observations and caveats: TCR beta sequences reportedly predicted the HLA-A and HLA-B alleles of most subjects accurately.

PCR used 60 Vbeta primers and 13 Jbeta primers. Profiling relied on immunoSEQ multiplex PCR, and the TCRdb table lists in-frame clones only, not all of them. The sample contains more than 70,000 clones, roughly 80% of which appear only once. This CDR3 has 15 amino acids. CDR1 and CDR2 from the germline V gene are MDHEN and SYDVKM. V lost 5 bases to trimming and J lost 5 bases; unmatched junction nucleotides: 11. This clonotype originated in a boy aged 5-17 years in good health and CMV-seronegative. V gene TRBV28 combines with J gene TRBJ2-5; 7 bases are a match to TRBD2. What was sequenced was PBMCs. The CDR3 sequence: CASSVGTGGVETQYF. The CDR3 coding sequence is TGTGCCAGCAGTGTCGGGACTGGGGGGGTCGAGACCCAGTACTTC. Supplemented by reference TRBV28 and TRBJ2-5, the full variable domain reads DVKVTQSSRYLVKRTGEKVFLECVQDMDHENMFWYRQDPGLGLRLIYFSYDVKMKEKGDIPEGYSVSREKKERFSLILESASTNQTSMYLCASSVGTGGVETQYFGPGTRLLVL.